This section outlines one T cell receptor (beta chain) sequence together with its context. Its antigen remains unidentified. These data originate in a study of T cells in Graves' hyperthyroidism and ophthalmopathy. Study observations and caveats: Researchers found most expanded thyroid clonotypes above 0.001 in blood as well.

Authors of the study amplified TCR beta CDR3 regions from RNA transcripts. A set of HTBI primers served as the primers for a first-round RT-PCR of the TCR CDR3. TCRdb ran MiXCR on the multiplex PCR reads and lists one entry per CDR3 protein. Of about 640,000 distinct CDR3 sequences detected, more than 12% appear once; the ten largest clones hold approximately 12%. The PBMCs studied were ones that came from about 10 ml fresh peripheral blood. This CDR3 comprises 19 residues. Trimming cost V 0 bases and J 0 bases; bases outside gene matches: 11. Germline lookup yields CDR1 SGHDN and CDR2 FVKESK. Sequencing input: blood. The receptor comes from a woman aged 45-65 years with Graves' ophthalmopathy. The chain uses TRBV14 and TRBJ2-1, with 7 bases that match TRBD1. The CDR3 DNA reads as TGTGCCAGCAGCCAAGATGGACGACAGGGTGGTCTCTCCTACAATGAGCAGTTCTTC. Protein: CASSQDGRQGGLSYNEQFF.